Below, one T cell receptor beta chain is given with its context. Each UMI, carrying a 6-nucleotide sample barcode, came from template switching. Following a re-call of the 5' RACE reads, TCRdb has one entry per CDR3 protein and lacks DNA. The listing contains about 300,000 distinct CDR3 sequences. These data are taken from a study of monozygotic twins with inflammatory bowel disease. Input material: blood. This clonotype originated in a human donor with ulcerative colitis or Crohn's disease, or a healthy co-twin of an affected twin (not recorded which).

The CDR3 region is CASSQDLTAYEQYF. The chain links TRBV14 to TRBJ2-7. There are 14 residues in the CDR3. CDR1 is SGHDN and CDR2 is FVKESK in the germline V gene.